One and the same sample provided the 5 T cell receptor beta chains below, sequenced in a study of T cell responses to AZD1222 COVID-19 vaccine. Here immunoSEQ multiplex PCR was the method, and the copy in TCRdb shows in-frame clones only, minus some. The sample holds 130,000 or so clones, 80% to 90% seen once. The sample here was peripheral blood, taken on day 0 of AZD1222 vaccination. The receptors stem from an adult in good health.

The chain carries TRBV28 and TRBJ1-2; no reliable D call. This CDR3 has 11 amino acids. V lost 8 bases and J 0 bases, leaving 4 bases between the germline ends. CDR1 is MDHEN, CDR2 SYDVKM, per germline. In DNA form, the CDR3 reads TGTGCCAGCGAAACTAACTATGGCTACACCTTC. This translates into CASETNYGYTF.

V and J are TRBV7-8 and TRBJ2-1; 10 positions agree with TRBD1. This CDR3 has 13 amino acids. Germline trimming cut 8 bases from V and 8 bases from J; bases unmatched to any gene: 6. From germline, CDR1 is SGHVS and CDR2 FQNEAQ. The CDR3 DNA sequence: TGTGCCAGCCGGGACAGGGGCCGCGATGAGCAGTTCTTC. This codes for CASRDRGRDEQFF.

V and J are TRBV14 and TRBJ2-3; possibly TRBD1 or TRBD2 for D (5 bases each). CDR1 and CDR2 from the germline V gene are SGHDN and FVKESK. The CDR3 covers 16 residues. V was cut by 4 bases and J by 4 bases, with 18 bases left in between. CDR3 protein: CASSRGAGSPPDTQYF. CDR3 DNA: TGTGCCAGCAGCCGAGGGGCAGGGTCGCCCCCAGATACGCAGTATTTT.

About this clone itself: One junction end disagrees with the germline gene, perhaps due to a read error. The CDR3 spells CASSYWGRGRTGEQYF. DNA of the CDR3: TGTGCCAGCAGCTACTGGGGCAGGGGGCGAACGGGAGAGCAGTACTTC. V and J are TRBV6-5 and TRBJ2-7, with TRBD1 matching over 8 bases. This CDR3 has 16 amino acids. Germline CDR1 reads MNHEY; CDR2 reads SVGAGI.

V and J are TRBV2 and TRBJ1-1; TRBD1 matches 7 bases. Germline CDR1 and CDR2: SNHLY and FYNNEI. Trimming cost V 5 bases and J 7 bases; bases outside gene matches: 7. There are 13 residues in the CDR3. CDR3 nucleotide sequence: TGTGCCAGCAGTTTAACAGGGGTTCTTGAAGCTTTCTTT. Translating it yields CASSLTGVLEAFF.